The clone carrying this T cell receptor beta chain was observed a few times. Antigen: not known. The entry originates in a study of beta chain features in type 1 diabetes. Study results and caveats: TCRB CDR3 length was moderately but significantly reduced in all four CD4+ subsets of Type 1 diabetes patients. In the patient group, naive, central memory and Treg TCRB repertoires seemed more alike than in the healthy donor group. Cells with high TCR expression could be over-represented when cDNA is sequenced. Type 1 diabetes patients had fewer VDJ junction insertions and more deletions.

This CDR3 is built from 11 residues. Trimming stripped 4 bases from V and 2 bases from J, with 3 bases between. The V gene's germline CDR1 is DFQATT and CDR2 SNEGSKA (reference sequence). The study reverse transcribed the entire isolated RNA, so it sequenced expressed TCRB transcripts. TCRdb's copy holds only in-frame clones and misses some; the assay was immunoSEQ multiplex PCR. Of 350,000 to 450,000 clones in the sample, more than 13% were seen once. This TCR derives from a woman aged 18-29 years in good health. Input material: naive CD4+ T cells from blood. J is TRBJ1-3 and V is TRBV20-1; D is uncertain. CDR3 region: CSANTGNTIYF. The CDR3, as DNA: TGCAGTGCTAACACTGGAAACACCATATATTTT.